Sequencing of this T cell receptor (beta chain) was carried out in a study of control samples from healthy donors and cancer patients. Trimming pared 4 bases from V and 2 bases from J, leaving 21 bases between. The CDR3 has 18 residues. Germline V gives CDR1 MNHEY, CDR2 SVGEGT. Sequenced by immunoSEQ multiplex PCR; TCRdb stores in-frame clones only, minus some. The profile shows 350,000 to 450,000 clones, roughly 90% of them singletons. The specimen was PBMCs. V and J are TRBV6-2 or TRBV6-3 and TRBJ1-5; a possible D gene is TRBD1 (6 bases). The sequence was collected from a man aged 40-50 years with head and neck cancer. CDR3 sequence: CASSSPTGSIGGNQPQHF. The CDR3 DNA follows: TGTGCCAGCAGTTCACCGACAGGTTCCATTGGGGGCAATCAGCCCCAGCATTTT.